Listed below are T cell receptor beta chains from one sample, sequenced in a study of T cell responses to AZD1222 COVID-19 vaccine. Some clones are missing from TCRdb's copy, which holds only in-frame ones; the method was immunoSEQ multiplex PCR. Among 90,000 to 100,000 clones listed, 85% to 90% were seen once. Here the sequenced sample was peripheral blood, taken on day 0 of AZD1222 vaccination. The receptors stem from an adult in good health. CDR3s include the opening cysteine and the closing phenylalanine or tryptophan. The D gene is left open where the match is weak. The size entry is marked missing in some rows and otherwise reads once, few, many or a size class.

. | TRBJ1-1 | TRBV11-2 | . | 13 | CASFPGGLGEAFF | TGTGCCAGCTTCCCCGGGGGCTTAGGTGAAGCTTTCTTT
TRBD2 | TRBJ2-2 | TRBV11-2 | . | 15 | CASSPWGGNTGELFF | TGTGCCAGCAGCCCCTGGGGGGGGAACACCGGGGAGCTGTTTTTT
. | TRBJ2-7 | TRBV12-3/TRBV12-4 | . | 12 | CASSLYGGSVYF | TGTGCCAGCAGTTTATATGGGGGCTCGGTGTACTTC
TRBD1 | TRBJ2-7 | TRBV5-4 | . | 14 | CASSLAGQGDEQYF | TGTGCCAGCAGCTTGGCCGGACAGGGCGACGAGCAGTACTTC
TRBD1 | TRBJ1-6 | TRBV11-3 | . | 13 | CASSSGQSTPLHF | TGTGCCAGCAGCTCGGGACAGTCCACACCCCTCCACTTT
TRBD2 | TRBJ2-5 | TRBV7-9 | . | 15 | CASSKTGTSEETQYF | TGTGCCAGCAGCAAAACCGGGACTAGCGAAGAGACCCAGTACTTC
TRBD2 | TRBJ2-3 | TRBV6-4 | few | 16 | CASSDSSSGGSDTQYF | TGTGCCAGCAGTGACTCTTCTAGCGGGGGGTCAGATACGCAGTATTTT
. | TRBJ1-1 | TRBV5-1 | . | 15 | CASSLEALRGTEAFF | TGCGCCAGCAGCTTGGAGGCCCTTCGGGGTACTGAAGCTTTCTTT
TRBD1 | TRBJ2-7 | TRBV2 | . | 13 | CATQGVGAYEQYF | TGTGCCACTCAGGGGGTTGGGGCCTACGAGCAGTACTTC
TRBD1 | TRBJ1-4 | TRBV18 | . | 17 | CASSPSTGQAENEKLFF | TGTGCCAGCTCTCCTTCCACAGGACAGGCTGAGAATGAAAAACTGTTTTTT
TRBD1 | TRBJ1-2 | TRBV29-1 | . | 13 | CSVEGTTGSGYTF | TGCAGCGTTGAAGGGACGACAGGGTCCGGCTACACCTTC
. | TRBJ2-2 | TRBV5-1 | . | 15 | CASSLRQDNTGELFF | TGCGCCAGCAGCTTGCGACAGGATAACACCGGGGAGCTGTTTTTT
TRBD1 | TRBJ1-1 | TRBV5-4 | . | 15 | CASSARDRVSPEAFF | TGTGCCAGCAGCGCCCGGGACAGGGTGAGCCCTGAAGCTTTCTTT
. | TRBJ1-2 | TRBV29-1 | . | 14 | CSVGVSGIGYGYTF | TGCAGCGTTGGGGTCTCGGGGATTGGATATGGCTACACCTTC
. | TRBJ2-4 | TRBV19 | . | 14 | CASSLTLAKNIQYF | TGTGCCAGTAGCCTAACCCTAGCCAAAAACATTCAGTACTTC
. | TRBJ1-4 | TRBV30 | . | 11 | CAWIGNEKLFF | TGTGCCTGGATCGGAAATGAAAAACTGTTTTTT
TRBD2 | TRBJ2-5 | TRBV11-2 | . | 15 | CASSLVGGAEETQYF | TGTGCCAGCAGCTTAGTCGGGGGGGCGGAAGAGACCCAGTACTTC
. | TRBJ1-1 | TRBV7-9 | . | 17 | CASSLVKPPSWNTEAFF | TGTGCCAGCAGCTTAGTAAAACCCCCTTCCTGGAACACTGAAGCTTTCTTT
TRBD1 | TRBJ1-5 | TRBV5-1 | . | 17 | CASSLGGQGMWNQPQHF | TGCGCCAGCAGCTTGGGGGGACAGGGTATGTGGAATCAGCCCCAGCATTTT
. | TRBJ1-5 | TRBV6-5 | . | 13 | CASAQWSNQPQHF | TGTGCCAGCGCACAGTGGTCCAATCAGCCCCAGCATTTT
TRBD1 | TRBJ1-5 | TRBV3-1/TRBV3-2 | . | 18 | CASSQDSGTGGGNQPQHF | TGTGCCAGCAGCCAAGATAGCGGGACAGGGGGAGGCAATCAGCCCCAGCATTTT
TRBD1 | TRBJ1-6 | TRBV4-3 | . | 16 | CASSQGPGTENSPLHF | TGCGCCAGCAGCCAAGGTCCCGGGACAGAAAATTCACCCCTCCACTTT
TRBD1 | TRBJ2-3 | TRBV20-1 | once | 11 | CSAGGQGTQYF | TGCAGTGCCGGGGGACAGGGGACGCAGTATTTT
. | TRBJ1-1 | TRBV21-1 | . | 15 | CASSLKGDMNTEAFF | TGTGCCAGCAGCTTAAAGGGGGACATGAACACTGAAGCTTTCTTT
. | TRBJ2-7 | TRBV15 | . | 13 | CATGSAVTYEQYF | TGTGCCACCGGGTCAGCGGTCACCTACGAGCAGTACTTC
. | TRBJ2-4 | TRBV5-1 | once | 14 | CASSFEGTTNIQYF | TGCGCCAGCAGCTTTGAGGGAACGACGAACATTCAGTACTTC
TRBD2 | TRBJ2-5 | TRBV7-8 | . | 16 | CASSLVGTSGLKTQYF | TGTGCCAGCAGCTTGGTGGGGACTAGCGGGCTGAAGACCCAGTACTTC
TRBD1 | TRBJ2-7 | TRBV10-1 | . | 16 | CASSDPGQSSSYEQYF | TGCGCCAGCAGTGATCCGGGACAGAGCAGCTCCTACGAGCAGTACTTC
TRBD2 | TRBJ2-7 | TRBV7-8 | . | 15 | CASSLRDGGFNEQYF | TGTGCCAGCAGCTTGAGGGACGGGGGGTTCAACGAGCAGTACTTC
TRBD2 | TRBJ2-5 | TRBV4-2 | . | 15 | CASSRIAGGQETQYF | TGTGCCAGCAGCCGAATAGCGGGGGGACAAGAGACCCAGTACTTC
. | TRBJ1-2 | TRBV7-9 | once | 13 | CASSPQGFSGYTF | TGTGCCAGCAGCCCACAGGGTTTTTCTGGCTACACCTTC
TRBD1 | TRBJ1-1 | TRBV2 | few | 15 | CAGGVSEGAGPEAFF | TGTGCCGGCGGGGTATCCGAGGGGGCGGGACCTGAAGCTTTCTTT
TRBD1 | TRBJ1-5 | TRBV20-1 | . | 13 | CSAIDRVYQPQHF | TGCAGTGCTATTGACAGGGTGTATCAGCCCCAGCATTTT
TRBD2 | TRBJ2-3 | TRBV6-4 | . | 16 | CASSDSPGGETDTQYF | TGTGCCAGCAGTGACTCTCCGGGGGGTGAGACAGATACGCAGTATTTT
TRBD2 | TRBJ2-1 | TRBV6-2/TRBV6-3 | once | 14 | CASSVLASYNEQFF | TGTGCCAGCAGCGTACTAGCGTCCTACAATGAGCAGTTCTTC
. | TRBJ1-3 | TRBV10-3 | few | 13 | CAISAGVGNTIYF | TGTGCCATCAGTGCAGGGGTTGGAAACACCATATATTTT
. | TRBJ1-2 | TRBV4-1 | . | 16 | CASSQEVPRANYGYTF | TGCGCCAGCAGCCAAGAGGTACCGAGAGCTAACTATGGCTACACCTTC
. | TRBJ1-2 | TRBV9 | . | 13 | CASSVDQDYGYTF | TGTGCCAGCAGCGTAGACCAGGACTATGGCTACACCTTC
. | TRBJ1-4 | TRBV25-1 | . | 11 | CASSINEKLFF | TGTGCCAGCAGCATAAATGAAAAACTGTTTTTT
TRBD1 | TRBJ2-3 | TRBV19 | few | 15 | CASSFRTGMSDTQYF | TGTGCCAGTAGTTTCAGGACAGGGATGTCAGATACGCAGTATTTT
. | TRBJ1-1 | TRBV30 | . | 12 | CAWSWTSSEAFF | TGTGCCTGGAGTTGGACTTCCTCTGAAGCTTTCTTT
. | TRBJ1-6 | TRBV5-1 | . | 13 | CASSQGSDSPLHF | TGCGCCAGCAGTCAGGGCTCGGATTCACCCCTCCACTTT
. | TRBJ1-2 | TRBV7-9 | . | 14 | CASSLRVARGGYTF | TGTGCCAGCAGCTTACGGGTGGCGAGGGGTGGCTACACCTTC
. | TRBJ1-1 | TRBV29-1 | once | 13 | CSVRGRGGIEAFF | TGCAGCGTCCGAGGGAGGGGGGGCATTGAAGCTTTCTTT
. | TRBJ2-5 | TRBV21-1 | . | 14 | CASYRGGKEETQYF | TGTGCCAGCTATCGGGGGGGCAAAGAAGAGACCCAGTACTTC
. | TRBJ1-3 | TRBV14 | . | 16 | CASSQGPGTSGNTIYF | TGTGCCAGCAGCCAAGGTCCGGGGACCTCTGGAAACACCATATATTTT